Following are 22 T cell receptor beta chains from one sample sequenced in a study of multiple sclerosis patients with progressive multifocal leukoencephalopathy (dated by TCRdb to between 2017 and 2020). Library preparation was by the immunoSEQ multiplex PCR assay. What TCRdb holds here is the immuneACCESS table cut down to in-frame rearrangements. Part of the clones is not present; checked against another copy, under half of the missing clones reflect an unresolved V gene, and the others are unexplained. The sample yields about 31,000 clones; approximately 88% were counted once. The ten biggest clones cover under 6% of the sample. The sample's time point label, in plain terms: time of PML onset. What this sample's treatment or condition label stands for: on natalizumab therapy at sampling. The source material was PBMCs, sampled from a patient treated with natalizumab. The origin of the receptors is a woman aged 40 to 50 with progressive multifocal leukoencephalopathy.

This rearrangement joins TRBV18 to TRBJ2-7; tentative D call: TRBD1 (6 bases). V lost 2 bases and J lost 6, with 11 bases in between. The CDR3 sequence is 13 residues long. Germline V lookup: CDR1 KGHSH, CDR2 LQKENI. The chain's CDR3 is CASSPDQQGEQYF. Here the CDR3 DNA reads TGTGCCAGCTCACCAGATCAACAGGGCGAGCAGTACTTC.

This clone was seen only once. V is TRBV6-4 and J is TRBJ1-2; 8 positions agree with TRBD1. The CDR3 is 15 residues long. Per the germline V gene, CDR1 is MRHNA and CDR2 is SNTAGT. V dropped 3 bases and J dropped 1; count of bases not matched to a gene: 4. DNA for the CDR3: TGTGCCAGCAGTGAAGAGACAGGGGTTAACTATGGCTACACCTTC. Its protein product is CASSEETGVNYGYTF.

V is TRBV7-7 and J is TRBJ1-1; tentative D call: TRBD1 (5 bases). Germline CDR1 is SSHAT and CDR2 is FNYEAQ (reference sequence). Trimming pared 1 base from V and 5 bases from J, leaving 11 bases between. The CDR3 has 14 amino acids. The CDR3 region is CASSLEWGNTEAFF. The CDR3 DNA is TGTGCCAGCAGCTTAGAATGGGGGAATACTGAAGCTTTCTTT.

The chain has TRBV5-1 and TRBJ2-7; maybe TRBD2 (6 bases). Deletions cut 6 bases from V and 5 bases from J, with 18 bases between. The germline gives CDR1 SGHRS, CDR2 YFSETQ. The CDR3 contains 14 residues. The CDR3, as DNA: TGCGCCAGCACGAGGACGGGAGTAGCGGACGAGCAGTACTTC. This sequence encodes CASTRTGVADEQYF.

The chain's CDR3 is CASSQGYNQPQHF. CDR3 nucleotide sequence: TGTGCCAGTAGTCAAGGGTACAATCAGCCCCAGCATTTT. This chain joins TRBV19 and TRBJ1-5; D gene unclear. CDR1 and CDR2 (germline): LNHDA, SQIVND (reference sequence). Trimming pared 5 bases from V and 3 bases from J, leaving 8 bases between. The CDR3 is 13 residues long.

The rearrangement joins TRBV10-3 to TRBJ2-7; the D call may be TRBD1 or TRBD2 (6 bases each). Germline assignment: CDR1 ENHRY and CDR2 SYGVKD. V lost 3 bases, J lost 7 bases, and 19 bases lay in between. This CDR3 spans 15 amino acids. For the CDR3, the DNA is TGTGCCATCAGTGACCAGACAGGCCCTGGGGGGGAGCAGTACTTC. Residues: CAISDQTGPGGEQYF.

This chain links TRBV10-3 with TRBJ2-7, with TRBD2 matching 13 bases. Germline trimming cut 2 bases from V and 7 bases from J; bases unmatched to any gene: 14. The CDR3 extends over 18 amino acids. Germline assignment: CDR1 ENHRY and CDR2 SYGVKD. Written as DNA, the CDR3 is TGTGCCATCAGTGAGCCTCTAATTACTAGCGGGGGGGAGAGTGAGCAGTACTTC. Its protein is CAISEPLITSGGESEQYF.

This clone occurred a few times. The genes are TRBV11-3 and TRBJ2-7, with 11 bases matching TRBD1. J gave up 3 bases and V 6 bases, and 7 bases lay outside the gene matches. The CDR3 runs 15 residues. From germline, CDR1 is SGHNT and CDR2 YENEEA. The CDR3 nucleotides are TGTGCCAGCAGACCCTCCGGGACAGGGGGCTACGAGCAGTACTTC. It encodes CASRPSGTGGYEQYF.

In regard to this clone: Mismatch with germline at one junction end may stem from a read error. J is TRBJ1-2 and V is TRBV28; a possible D gene is TRBD1 (6 bases). Per germline, CDR1 MDHEN and CDR2 SYDVKM. CDR3 length: 14 residues. This CDR3 is CASGFGGLGGGYTF. CDR3 bases: TGTGCCAGCGGTTTTGGGGGCCTAGGAGGTGGCTACACCTTC.

J is TRBJ2-1 and V is TRBV30; D is tentatively TRBD1 or TRBD2 (5 bases each). V was trimmed by 3 bases and J by 4 bases, leaving 16 bases between them. The germline V gene has CDR1 GTSNPN and CDR2 SVGIG (reference sequence). The CDR3 is 15 amino acids. The CDR3 is CAWSKTGRAYNEQFF. DNA for the CDR3: TGTGCCTGGAGCAAAACGGGACGAGCTTACAATGAGCAGTTCTTC.

The gene calls are TRBV29-1 and TRBJ2-1, with TRBD2 matching 13 bases. With 5 bases clipped from V and 4 bases from J, the junction kept 11 bases outside the gene matches. Germline-derived CDR1 and CDR2 are SQVTM and ANQGSEA. The CDR3 has 17 residues. CDR3 protein: CSVTGTSGAGLYNEQFF. The CDR3, as DNA: TGCAGCGTTACCGGGACTAGCGGGGCTGGTTTATACAATGAGCAGTTCTTC.

The chain is built from TRBV30 and TRBJ2-1; D is possibly TRBD1 (6 bases). Germline CDR1 is GTSNPN and CDR2 is SVGIG (reference sequence). V lost 2 bases to trimming and J lost 0 bases, with 14 bases between them. The CDR3 loop spans 16 amino acids. In DNA form, the CDR3 reads TGTGCCTGGAGTCACAAGGGGGAAGGCTCCTACAATGAGCAGTTCTTC. It yields the protein CAWSHKGEGSYNEQFF. Full variable domain (rest looked up from reference TRBV30 and TRBJ2-1): SQTIHQWPATLVQPVGSPLSLECTVEGTSNPNLYWYRQAAGRGLQLLFYSVGIGQISSEVPQNLSASRPQDRQFILSSKKLLLSDSGFYLCAWSHKGEGSYNEQFFGPGTRLTVL.

Points on this clone: This is likely a read error, given that the CDR3 carries no conserved phenylalanine or tryptophan at its end. This sequence joins TRBV4-2 and TRBJ1-2, with D unclear. This CDR3 region has 14 residues. In germline, CDR1 is LGHNA, CDR2 YNFKEQ. Trimming took 0 bases from V and 2 from J, leaving 7 bases between them. CDR3 coding DNA: TGTGCCAGCAGCCAAGAAGGCGGAAACTATGGCTACACCCTC. This sequence encodes CASSQEGGNYGYTL.

The chain employs TRBV7-2 and TRBJ1-2, with D possibly matching TRBD1 (5 bases). Per germline, CDR1 SGHTA and CDR2 FQGNSA. CDR3 length: 13 residues. The ends were cut back, 2 bases at V and 8 bases at J, with 12 bases in the middle. CDR3 protein: CASSLISGDGYTF. CDR3 DNA sequence: TGTGCCAGCAGCTTAATATCTGGGGACGGCTACACCTTC.

J is TRBJ1-1 and V is TRBV4-3, with TRBD1 identical over 7 bases. The germline V gene encodes CDR1 LGHNA and CDR2 YSLEER. Unmatched junction bases numbered 5, after V lost 1 base and J lost 9 bases. The CDR3 is 13 residues long. CDR3 sequence (DNA): TGCGCCAGCAGCCAAGGACAGGGAGGGAAAGCTTTCTTT. Amino acids: CASSQGQGGKAFF.

The rearrangement joins TRBV13 to TRBJ2-3; D is uncertain. V lost 4 bases to trimming and J lost 3 bases, with 14 bases between them. CDR1 and CDR2 from the germline V gene are PRHDT and FYEKMQ (reference sequence). The CDR3 has 15 amino acids. The CDR3 loop reads CASSSRTMGTDTQYF. The DNA of the CDR3 is TGTGCCAGCAGCTCCCGGACGATGGGGACAGATACGCAGTATTTT.

The chain combines TRBV4-3 with TRBJ2-1; no clear D. The CDR3 is made up of 14 amino acids. The V end lost 0 bases, the J end lost 6 bases, and 9 bases lay between the germline ends. Germline CDR1 and CDR2: LGHNA and YSLEER. The CDR3 is CASSQDPGLNEQFF. The CDR3 region has the DNA TGCGCCAGCAGCCAAGATCCGGGCCTCAATGAGCAGTTCTTC.

This chain links TRBV27 with TRBJ2-3; weak D call: TRBD2 (5 bases). Germline V gene sequence: CDR1 MNHEY, CDR2 SMNVEV (reference sequence). V was pared by 0 bases and J by 13 bases, with 11 bases between. This CDR3 comprises 12 residues. CDR3: CASSLSGVREYF. The CDR3 DNA sequence: TGTGCCAGCAGTTTATCAGGAGTGCGGGAGTATTTT.

This clone was seen once. The genes are TRBV30 and TRBJ1-5; D uncertain. V was cut by 0 bases and J by 2 bases, with 11 bases left in between. Germline CDR1 reads GTSNPN; CDR2 reads SVGIG (reference sequence). The CDR3 loop spans 15 amino acids. The CDR3 nucleotides are TGTGCCTGGAGTGTACTCGGGTCAGGCAATCAGCCCCAGCATTTT. It translates to CAWSVLGSGNQPQHF.

The rearrangement links TRBV5-1 to TRBJ2-5; D is ambiguous. The CDR3 loop spans 11 amino acids. Deletions cut 2 bases from V and 4 bases from J, with 3 bases between. Germline CDR1 is SGHRS and CDR2 is YFSETQ. In DNA form, the CDR3 reads TGCGCCAGCAGCTTCGGAGAGACCCAGTACTTC. Protein product: CASSFGETQYF.

The genes are TRBV16 and TRBJ1-2, with unresolved D. In germline, CDR1 is KGHSY, CDR2 FQNENV. The CDR3 runs to 10 residues. V gave up 0 bases and J gave up 13 bases, with 6 bases separating them. CDR3 bases: TGTGCCAGCAGCCAATCCACAGTCACCTTC. Translating it yields CASSQSTVTF. Filled out from reference TRBV16 and TRBJ1-2, the complete variable domain reads GEEVAQTPKHLVRGEGQKAKLYCAPIKGHSYVFWYQQVLKNEFKFLISFQNENVFDETGMPKERFSAKCLPNSPCSLEIQATKLEDSAVYFCASSQSTVTFGSGTRLTVV.

This clone has a single count. V usage is TRBV6-1 and J usage is TRBJ1-5, with no clear D. Trimming shortened V by 6 bases and J by 9 bases, and 12 bases separated the two germline ends. The CDR3 has 12 residues. From germline, CDR1 is MNHNS and CDR2 SASEGT. In DNA, the CDR3 is TGTGCCAGCAGGGGAGAGCGTCTGCCCCAGCATTTT. Its translation is CASRGERLPQHF.